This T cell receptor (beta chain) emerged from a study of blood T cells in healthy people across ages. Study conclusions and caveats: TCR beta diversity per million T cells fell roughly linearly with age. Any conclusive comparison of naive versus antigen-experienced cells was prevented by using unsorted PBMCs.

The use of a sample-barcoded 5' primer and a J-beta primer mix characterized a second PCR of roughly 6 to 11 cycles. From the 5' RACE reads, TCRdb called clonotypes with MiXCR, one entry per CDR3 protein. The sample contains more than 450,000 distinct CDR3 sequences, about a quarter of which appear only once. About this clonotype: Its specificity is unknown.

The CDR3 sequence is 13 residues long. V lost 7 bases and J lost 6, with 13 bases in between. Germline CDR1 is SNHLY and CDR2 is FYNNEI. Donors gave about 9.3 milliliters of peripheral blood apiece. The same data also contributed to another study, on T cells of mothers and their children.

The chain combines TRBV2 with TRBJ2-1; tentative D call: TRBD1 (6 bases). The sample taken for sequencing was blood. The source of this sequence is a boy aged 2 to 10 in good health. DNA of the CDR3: TGTGCCAGCAAAGGGCAGGGGCTCAATGAGCAGTTCTTC. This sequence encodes CASKGQGLNEQFF.